Below are 16 T cell receptor beta chains sequenced from a single sample in a study of control samples from healthy donors and cancer patients. Profiled with immunoSEQ multiplex PCR; TCRdb holds only in-frame clones, not every one. This table holds about 150,000 clones, roughly 94% found once. The source material was blood. The receptors were gathered from a middle-aged man in good health.

The V and J genes are TRBV27 and TRBJ1-2; D is undetermined. The CDR3 runs to 13 residues. The V gene's germline CDR1 is MNHEY and CDR2 SMNVEV (reference sequence). V was pared by 2 bases and J by 4 bases, with 8 bases between. The DNA of the CDR3 is TGTGCCAGCAGTTTAGGGCATCTCTATGGCTACACCTTC. Amino acids: CASSLGHLYGYTF.

The chain combines TRBV19 with TRBJ1-5; D unclear. Germline CDR1 reads LNHDA; CDR2 reads SQIVND (reference sequence). Deletions cut 1 base from V and 5 bases from J, with 9 bases between. This CDR3 is 14 amino acids long. The CDR3 here is CASSIAGWDQPQHF. The CDR3 DNA follows: TGTGCCAGTAGTATAGCGGGTTGGGATCAGCCCCAGCATTTT.

The chain carries TRBV7-9 and TRBJ2-7; 9 nucleotides match TRBD1. Unmatched junction bases numbered 8, after V lost 5 bases and J lost 3 bases. Germline V gives CDR1 SEHNR, CDR2 FQNEAQ (reference sequence). The CDR3 spans 15 residues. CDR3 region: CASSQSGDRVYEQYF. For the CDR3, the DNA is TGTGCCAGCAGCCAGAGTGGGGACAGGGTCTACGAGCAGTACTTC.

V usage is TRBV14 and J usage is TRBJ1-6; D unclear. The CDR3 length is 16 residues. The V gene lost 4 bases and the J gene lost 6 bases, with 16 bases spanning the gap. Germline CDR1 SGHDN, CDR2 FVKESK. CDR3 DNA: TGTGCCAGCAGCCTCCCGGGGAGGAGTCTTAATTCACCCCTCCACTTT. Residues: CASSLPGRSLNSPLHF.

The rearrangement uses TRBV7-9 and TRBJ2-7; 7 nucleotides line up with TRBD1. V gave up 0 bases and J gave up 5 bases; unmatched junction bases: 7. The CDR3 sequence is 15 residues long. Germline CDR1 reads SEHNR; CDR2 reads FQNEAQ (reference sequence). CDR3 DNA sequence: TGTGCCAGCAGCTTAGCCCAGACAGGGCGGGACGAGCAGTACTTC. Translation: CASSLAQTGRDEQYF.

This chain links TRBV6-6 with TRBJ2-7; 7 positions agree with TRBD1. Germline lookup yields CDR1 MNHNY and CDR2 SVGAGI (reference sequence). The CDR3 totals 14 residues. J gave up 5 bases and V 7 bases, and 11 bases lay outside the gene matches. As DNA, the CDR3 is TGTGCCAGCACTAAACAGGGGAGTCGGAACGAGCAGTACTTC. This sequence encodes CASTKQGSRNEQYF.

CDR3 sequence reads: CASSDGQNSNQPQHF. Written as DNA, the CDR3 is TGTGCCAGCAGTGATGGCCAGAATAGCAATCAGCCCCAGCATTTT. V gene TRBV6-1 combines with J gene TRBJ1-5; no clear D. The V and J ends lost 3 bases and 0 bases respectively, with 9 bases between them. Germline V gene sequence: CDR1 MNHNS, CDR2 SASEGT. The CDR3 loop spans 15 amino acids.

This clone is a singleton in its sample. The gene calls are TRBV12-3 or TRBV12-4 and TRBJ1-2; D is unresolved. The CDR3 runs 13 residues. Trimming removed 3 bases from V and 5 bases from J, with 10 bases in between. The CDR3, as DNA: TGTGCCAGCAGTTTTGGCAGCGCTTATGGCTACACCTTC. Translating it yields CASSFGSAYGYTF.

V and J are TRBV12-3 or TRBV12-4 and TRBJ1-5, with 10 nucleotides matching TRBD1. J lost 6 bases, V lost 6 bases, and 2 bases had no gene match. The CDR3 consists of 13 residues. CDR3 coding DNA: TGTGCCAGCAGCAGGACAGGGGGTCAGCCCCAGCATTTT. Amino acids: CASSRTGGQPQHF.

This clone was recorded only once. V usage is TRBV11-2 and J usage is TRBJ1-1; a possible D gene is TRBD1 (5 bases). V dropped 5 bases and J dropped 1 base, with 8 bases sitting between them. The germline V gene encodes CDR1 SGHAT and CDR2 FQNNGV. The CDR3 has 13 amino acids. The CDR3 nucleotides read TGTGCCAGCAGCCCCGGGGGGAACACTGAAGCTTTCTTT. It translates to CASSPGGNTEAFF.

The V call is TRBV6-1, the J call TRBJ1-2, with a tentative D call TRBD1 (6 bases). Deletions cut 2 bases from V and 8 bases from J, with 21 bases between. The CDR3 runs 16 residues. In germline, CDR1 is MNHNS, CDR2 SASEGT. CDR3 nucleotides: TGTGCCAGCAGTGAAACGTTGAGGAACAGGGCGGAGGGCTACACCTTC. Translated, it gives CASSETLRNRAEGYTF.

The rearrangement uses TRBV28 and TRBJ1-2; no clear D gene. The CDR3 extends over 13 amino acids. Trimming pared 5 bases from V and 4 bases from J, leaving 11 bases between. Looked up from germline, CDR1 is MDHEN and CDR2 is SYDVKM. The CDR3 loop is CASSATAGYGYTF. The CDR3 DNA reads as TGTGCCAGCAGTGCCACCGCCGGCTATGGCTACACCTTC.

The V call is TRBV18, the J call TRBJ1-4; D is ambiguous. This CDR3 spans 16 amino acids. Per germline, CDR1 KGHSH and CDR2 LQKENI. The V end was cut by 2 bases, the J end by 8 bases, with 18 bases between. The CDR3 loop is CASSPGSAEGLEKLFF. CDR3 nucleotides: TGTGCCAGCTCACCAGGATCGGCAGAAGGGTTGGAAAAACTGTTTTTT.

This sequence joins TRBV11-2 and TRBJ1-2; D is possibly TRBD1 (5 bases). Germline CDR1 reads SGHAT; CDR2 reads FQNNGV. The CDR3 consists of 13 residues. V dropped 0 bases and J dropped 8 bases, with 10 bases sitting between them. Here the CDR3 DNA reads TGTGCCAGCAGCTTAGAGCGCCACAGGGGCTACACCTTC. Its protein is CASSLERHRGYTF. Filled out from reference TRBV11-2 and TRBJ1-2, the complete variable domain reads EAGVAQSPRYKIIEKRQSVAFWCNPISGHATLYWYQQILGQGPKLLIQFQNNGVVDDSQLPKDRFSAERLKGVDSTLKIQPAKLEDSAVYLCASSLERHRGYTFGSGTRLTVV.

The CDR3 sequence is CASSYLYNEQFF. The DNA for the CDR3 is TGTGCCAGCAGTTACTTATACAATGAGCAGTTCTTC. The rearrangement joins TRBV6-6 to TRBJ2-1; no clear D. Trimming left V 1 base short and J 4 bases short, with 2 bases between. The CDR3 contains 12 residues. CDR1 and CDR2 from the germline V gene are MNHNY and SVGAGI (reference sequence).

This clone showed up just once. The rearrangement links TRBV6-1 to TRBJ2-3; 10 nucleotides match TRBD2. With 2 bases clipped from V and 0 bases from J, the junction kept 2 bases outside the gene matches. Germline V CDR1 and CDR2: MNHNS, SASEGT. The CDR3 is 16 amino acids. DNA of the CDR3: TGTGCCAGCAGTGAACTAGCGGGGGTTAGCACAGATACGCAGTATTTT. It translates to CASSELAGVSTDTQYF.